The 32 T cell receptor beta chains presented below share a single source sample, sequenced in a study of T cell changes during pregnancy in multiple sclerosis (dated by TCRdb to about 2019). The method behind the library was the immunoSEQ multiplex PCR assay. Not all clones reach the TCRdb copy of this immuneACCESS table, which keeps in-frame sequences only. Checked studies attribute under half of the gap to unresolved V genes and leave the rest unexplained. The sample includes around 30,000 clones, with approximately 89% observed a single time. The ten largest clones take up about 4.9% of the sample. This sample comprised CD8+ T cells from peripheral blood mononuclear cells, obtained in the first trimester of pregnancy. The receptors originated from a female donor with multiple sclerosis, enrolled in a pregnancy study.

In DNA, the CDR3 is TGTGCTAGTGGTGTCAAAAAGTGGGAGAGCACAGATACGCAGTATTTT. Translation gives CASGVKKWESTDTQYF. V is TRBV12-5 and J is TRBJ2-3; D may be TRBD2 (5 bases). The length of the CDR3 is 16 residues. Deletions cut 5 bases from V and 0 bases from J, with 15 bases between. Germline CDR1 LGHNT, CDR2 FRNRAP.

V is TRBV11-2 and J is TRBJ2-3, with D uncertain. The V end was cut by 1 base, the J end by 3 bases, with 8 bases between. Germline assignment: CDR1 SGHAT and CDR2 FQNNGV. The CDR3 sequence is 14 residues long. The CDR3 DNA sequence: TGTGCCAGCAGCTTAGGATACGGGACAGATACGCAGTATTTT. Protein sequence: CASSLGYGTDTQYF.

J is TRBJ2-3 and V is TRBV4-1; 8 bases map to TRBD1. This CDR3 has 17 residues. With 1 base clipped from V and 4 bases from J, the junction kept 10 bases outside the gene matches. CDR1 is MGHRA, CDR2 YSYEKL, per germline. The CDR3 region has the DNA TGCGCCAGCAGCCAAGCCCCGAGACAGGGGTGGGCAGATACGCAGTATTTT. Amino acid sequence: CASSQAPRQGWADTQYF.

This clone was seen a handful of times. The chain uses TRBV9 and TRBJ2-7, with D possibly TRBD1 on 5 matching bases. Germline V gene data show CDR1 as SGDLS and CDR2 as YYNGEE. The V and J ends lost 3 bases and 0 bases respectively, with 10 bases between them. The CDR3 spans 14 residues. The CDR3 bases are TGTGCCAGCAGCGGAGAGACAGACTCCTACGAGCAGTACTTC. Protein product: CASSGETDSYEQYF.

This rearrangement joins TRBV4-3 to TRBJ2-7; TRBD1 matches at 9 bases. The V segment lost 0 bases and the J segment 3 bases; nucleotides outside the gene matches: 9. Germline CDR1 and CDR2: LGHNA and YSLEER. The CDR3 has 17 amino acids. The CDR3 DNA sequence: TGCGCCAGCAGCCAAGATAAGTGGGACAGGGCATACTACGAGCAGTACTTC. Protein: CASSQDKWDRAYYEQYF.

The rearrangement joins TRBV4-1 to TRBJ2-7; 7 bases are shared with TRBD1. The CDR3 sequence is 14 residues long. With 4 bases clipped from V and 4 bases from J, the junction kept 7 bases outside the gene matches. Per the germline V gene, CDR1 is MGHRA and CDR2 is YSYEKL. In nucleotides, the CDR3 is TGCGCCAGCAGCCTCAGGGGGTACTTGTACGAGCAGTACTTC. It translates to CASSLRGYLYEQYF.

The chain is built from TRBV27 and TRBJ1-1; 7 bases map to TRBD1. Germline loops: CDR1 MNHEY, CDR2 SMNVEV (reference sequence). This CDR3 has 15 amino acids. The V gene end was trimmed by 4 bases and the J gene end by 0 bases; junction bases not matched to a gene: 5. The CDR3 loop is CASSSWTGMNTEAFF. The CDR3 DNA is TGTGCCAGCAGTTCATGGACAGGTATGAACACTGAAGCTTTCTTT.

Only a few counts were recorded for this clone. This chain links TRBV25-1 with TRBJ2-3, with 8 bases aligning to TRBD2. The CDR3 loop spans 16 amino acids. V lost 3 bases to trimming and J lost 5 bases; unmatched junction nucleotides: 10. CDR1 is MGHDK, CDR2 SYGVNS, per germline. Written as DNA, the CDR3 is TGTGCCAGCAGTGAGGGACGGGAGGGCCATGTAGATACGCAGTATTTT. It codes for CASSEGREGHVDTQYF. Full variable domain (missing parts from reference TRBV25-1 and TRBJ2-3): EADIYQTPRYLVIGTGKKITLECSQTMGHDKMYWYQQDPGMELHLIHYSYGVNSTEKGDLSSESTVSRIRTEHFPLTLESARPSHTSQYLCASSEGREGHVDTQYFGPGTRLTVL.

The chain carries TRBV7-6 and TRBJ2-5, with D perhaps matching TRBD2 (7 bases). Between the trimmed V and J ends, which lost 5 bases and 4 bases, there was a span of 14 bases. The CDR3 has 14 residues. The V gene's germline CDR1 is SGHVS and CDR2 FNYEAQ. CDR3 sequence reads: CASSTTRGPETQYF. The CDR3 bases are TGTGCCAGCAGCACGACGCGGGGGCCAGAGACCCAGTACTTC.

This sequence joins TRBV6-5 and TRBJ2-2; D uncertain. V was clipped by 2 bases and J by 1 base, with 5 bases between them. The CDR3 consists of 14 residues. Germline lookup yields CDR1 MNHEY and CDR2 SVGAGI. The CDR3 loop reads CASSYRMNTGELFF. DNA for the CDR3: TGTGCCAGCAGTTACCGTATGAACACCGGGGAGCTGTTTTTT.

This clone was detected once. The genes are TRBV4-2 and TRBJ2-3, with D possibly matching TRBD2 (5 bases). Trimming took 0 bases from V and 0 from J, leaving 19 bases between them. From germline, CDR1 is LGHNA and CDR2 YNFKEQ. The CDR3 is 19 amino acids. As DNA, the CDR3 is TGTGCCAGCAGCCAAGATACGAACGGGAAAGAAATTAGCACAGATACGCAGTATTTT. This translates into CASSQDTNGKEISTDTQYF.

The chain employs TRBV4-2 and TRBJ2-1, with D possibly TRBD2 on 6 matching bases. Germline lookup yields CDR1 LGHNA and CDR2 YNFKEQ. V lost 1 base, J lost 5 bases, and 12 bases lay in between. CDR3 size: 15 residues. CDR3 nucleotides: TGTGCCAGCAGCCAAGCCGGGACTTTTCACAATGAGCAGTTCTTC. Its translation: CASSQAGTFHNEQFF.

The V and J genes are TRBV2 and TRBJ2-1; D is possibly TRBD2 (7 bases). Germline V gene lookup returns CDR1 SNHLY and CDR2 FYNNEI. The V and J ends lost 2 bases and 7 bases respectively, with 15 bases between them. This CDR3 is built from 15 residues. CDR3: CASSERAGEGNEQFF. CDR3 coding DNA: TGTGCCAGCAGTGAAAGGGCAGGGGAGGGGAATGAGCAGTTCTTC.

This chain links TRBV27 with TRBJ2-7, with 7 nucleotides matching TRBD1. Germline V gene sequence: CDR1 MNHEY, CDR2 SMNVEV (reference sequence). The ends lost 10 bases at V and 2 bases at J; junction bases unmatched: 8. This CDR3 spans 13 amino acids. The CDR3 DNA is TGTGCCACACAGACAGGGTTTCCCTACGAGCAGTACTTC. This translates into CATQTGFPYEQYF.

The chain employs TRBV28 and TRBJ2-6, with 9 positions matching TRBD2. The J segment lost 0 bases and the V segment lost 7 bases, leaving 10 bases of the junction unmatched. This CDR3 is built from 18 residues. CDR1 is MDHEN and CDR2 is SYDVKM in the germline V gene. For the CDR3, the DNA is TGTGCCAGCACCGAGAGTAGCGGGAGCGGCTCTGGGGCCAACGTCCTGACTTTC. It codes for CASTESSGSGSGANVLTF.

The V and J genes are TRBV2 and TRBJ1-4; D perhaps matches TRBD1 (5 bases). The CDR3 sequence is 14 residues long. Trimming left V 4 bases short and J 8 bases short, with 14 bases between. Germline V lookup: CDR1 SNHLY, CDR2 FYNNEI. CDR3 sequence reads: CASSGSGLGEKLFF. The CDR3 DNA reads as TGTGCCAGCAGTGGGTCAGGGCTTGGGGAAAAACTGTTTTTT.

The rearrangement links TRBV29-1 to TRBJ1-2; D ambiguous. This CDR3 has 14 residues. The ends were cut back, 0 bases at V and 2 bases at J, with 10 bases in the middle. Per germline, CDR1 SQVTM and CDR2 ANQGSEA. The CDR3 nucleotides are TGCAGCGTTGAAGATCAGGCTGAAAACTATGGCTACACCTTC. Protein: CSVEDQAENYGYTF.

The rearrangement uses TRBV29-1 and TRBJ2-1; D not certain. Germline CDR1 reads SQVTM; CDR2 reads ANQGSEA. The CDR3 extends over 13 amino acids. The V end lost 7 bases, the J end lost 2 bases, and 12 bases lay between the germline ends. CDR3 region: CSAEVPTYNEQFF. In DNA, the CDR3 is TGCAGCGCCGAGGTCCCAACCTACAATGAGCAGTTCTTC.

A single count supports this clone. The chain has TRBV30 and TRBJ2-5; 8 bases are shared with TRBD2. The CDR3 spans 17 residues. J gave up 0 bases and V 6 bases, and 15 bases lay outside the gene matches. Germline CDR1 reads GTSNPN; CDR2 reads SVGIG (reference sequence). For the CDR3, the DNA is TGTGCCTGCTCCTTAAGCGGGGGTTGGGGTTACCAAGAGACCCAGTACTTC. As protein: CACSLSGGWGYQETQYF.

The CDR3: CSAAQGGSTDTQYF. DNA for the CDR3: TGCAGCGCCGCCCAGGGTGGGAGCACAGATACGCAGTATTTT. The chain is built from TRBV29-1 and TRBJ2-3, with a weak D call TRBD1 (5 bases). The CDR3 totals 14 residues. Trimming left V 7 bases short and J 0 bases short, with 14 bases between. Germline V gene data show CDR1 as SQVTM and CDR2 as ANQGSEA.

This clone is labeled as medium-sized. The chain links TRBV7-6 to TRBJ2-7, with D tentatively TRBD2 (5 bases). Germline V gives CDR1 SGHVS, CDR2 FNYEAQ. Trimming shortened V by 5 bases and J by 6 bases, and 11 bases separated the two germline ends. The CDR3 covers 12 residues. CDR3 bases: TGTGCCAGCAGCCCGGGGTCTTTCGAGCAGTACTTC. Translating it yields CASSPGSFEQYF.

This clone was seen a single time. This chain joins TRBV4-1 and TRBJ2-1, with D perhaps TRBD1 (5 bases). With 3 bases removed from V and 8 bases from J, the gap between germline ends came to 17 bases. Germline lookup yields CDR1 MGHRA and CDR2 YSYEKL. The length of the CDR3 is 15 residues. Here the CDR3 DNA reads TGCGCCAGCAGCCAGCAGCCCCGGTGGGGCGATGAGCAGTTCTTC. Its protein is CASSQQPRWGDEQFF.

J is TRBJ1-1 and V is TRBV9; 9 bases match TRBD1. This CDR3 is built from 15 residues. After removal of 3 bases from V and 4 bases from J, the junction contained 7 bases not matched to a gene. The germline gives CDR1 SGDLS, CDR2 YYNGEE. CDR3 in amino acids: CASSGGTGTGTEAFF. CDR3 nucleotide sequence: TGTGCCAGCAGCGGTGGGACAGGGACGGGCACTGAAGCTTTCTTT. The complete variable domain, with remaining parts taken from reference TRBV9 and TRBJ1-1, reads DSGVTQTPKHLITATGQRVTLRCSPRSGDLSVYWYQQSLDQGLQFLIQYYNGEERAKGNILERFSAQQFPDLHSELNLSSLELGDSALYFCASSGGTGTGTEAFFGQGTRLTVV.

The gene calls are TRBV11-2 and TRBJ2-7; TRBD1 agrees at 9 bases. The CDR3 runs to 17 residues. J gave up 4 bases and V 2 bases, and 12 bases lay outside the gene matches. Germline V gene data show CDR1 as SGHAT and CDR2 as FQNNGV. The CDR3 here is CASSLTFGDRVSYEQYF. In nucleotides, the CDR3 is TGTGCCAGCAGCTTAACCTTCGGGGACAGGGTTTCGTACGAGCAGTACTTC.

V usage is TRBV7-4 and J usage is TRBJ2-2; perhaps TRBD2 as D (5 bases). The CDR3 runs to 16 residues. Trimming left V 2 bases short and J 6 bases short, with 16 bases between. The germline V gene has CDR1 SGHVT and CDR2 SQSDAQ. The CDR3: CASSLRGYGQAGELFF. Written as DNA, the CDR3 is TGTGCCAGCAGCTTACGGGGATATGGGCAGGCCGGGGAGCTGTTTTTT. Full variable domain (outside the CDR3, taken from reference TRBV7-4 and TRBJ2-2): GAGVSQSPRYKVAKRGRDVALRCDSISGHVTLYWYRQTLGQGSEVLTYSQSDAQRDKSGRPSGRFSAERPERSVSTLKIQRTEQGDSAVYLCASSLRGYGQAGELFFGEGSRLTVL.

The V gene is TRBV10-3, the J gene TRBJ2-1, with TRBD2 matching 10 bases. The CDR3 contains 16 residues. Germline-derived CDR1 and CDR2 are ENHRY and SYGVKD. J lost 0 bases, V lost 6 bases, and 5 bases had no gene match. CDR3 region: CAIRTSSGSSYNEQFF. The DNA of the CDR3 is TGTGCCATCAGGACCTCTAGCGGGAGCTCCTACAATGAGCAGTTCTTC.

The J gene is TRBJ1-1, the V gene TRBV7-9; D is unresolved. Between the trimmed V and J ends, which lost 3 bases and 5 bases, there was a span of 16 bases. The CDR3 contains 15 residues. Germline CDR1 is SEHNR and CDR2 is FQNEAQ (reference sequence). CDR3 sequence reads: CASSFNTQRGTEAFF. The CDR3 DNA follows: TGTGCCAGCAGCTTTAACACCCAACGCGGTACTGAAGCTTTCTTT. Complete variable domain (other parts from reference TRBV7-9 and TRBJ1-1): DTGVSQNPRHKITKRGQNVTFRCDPISEHNRLYWYRQTLGQGPEFLTYFQNEAQLEKSRLLSDRFSAERPKGSFSTLEIQRTEQGDSAMYLCASSFNTQRGTEAFFGQGTRLTVV.

V usage is TRBV7-9 and J usage is TRBJ1-1; 7 positions match TRBD1. The CDR3 extends over 14 amino acids. J was trimmed by 1 base and V by 5 bases; bases with no gene match: 4. Germline V CDR1 and CDR2: SEHNR, FQNEAQ (reference sequence). CDR3 sequence: CASSPWTGNTEAFF. CDR3 bases: TGTGCCAGCAGCCCGTGGACAGGGAACACTGAAGCTTTCTTT.

The gene calls are TRBV9 and TRBJ2-6; the D is unclear. V was clipped by 3 bases and J by 2 bases, with 6 bases between them. Per germline, CDR1 SGDLS and CDR2 YYNGEE. This CDR3 spans 14 amino acids. The CDR3 spells CASSDPAGANVLTF. CDR3 in DNA: TGTGCCAGCAGCGACCCGGCTGGGGCCAACGTCCTGACTTTC.

The chain joins TRBV28 to TRBJ2-3; perhaps TRBD2 as D (5 bases). CDR3 length: 16 residues. The germline V and J ends were trimmed by 4 bases and 7 bases, with 21 bases remaining between them. Germline-derived CDR1 and CDR2 are MDHEN and SYDVKM. This CDR3 is CASSYRREDVQHTQYF. The CDR3 nucleotides are TGTGCCAGCAGTTATCGCCGGGAAGACGTACAGCATACGCAGTATTTT.

The rearrangement uses TRBV6-5 and TRBJ2-7; D is undetermined. CDR1 MNHEY and CDR2 SVGAGI come from the germline V gene. This CDR3 is 14 amino acids long. V lost 2 bases, J lost 2 bases, and 10 bases lay in between. The CDR3 DNA reads as TGTGCCAGCAGTTACAGCGCAACAACCTACGAGCAGTACTTC. Translation: CASSYSATTYEQYF.

This clone was detected once. The V call is TRBV4-2, the J call TRBJ2-3; 8 bases match TRBD1. Germline V lookup: CDR1 LGHNA, CDR2 YNFKEQ. Trimming took 2 bases from V and 0 from J; bases not matched to a gene: 4. This CDR3 spans 16 amino acids. CDR3: CASSQRTGGSTDTQYF. The CDR3 bases are TGTGCCAGCAGCCAACGTACAGGGGGAAGCACAGATACGCAGTATTTT.